This T cell receptor (beta chain) comes out of a study of regulatory T cells in long-lasting Graves disease. Findings of the study overall: It was in persistent disease that TRBV28, TRBJ1-2 and TRBJ2-5 were favored.

Time point noted: newly diagnosed GD, antithyroid drugs for less than 3 months. RNA extracted from PBMCs served as the sequencing template. iRepertoire HTBI primers and Arm-PCR of CDR3 regions built TCR beta libraries. TCRdb reprocessed the multiplex PCR reads with MiXCR, giving one entry per CDR3 protein. Counted here are approximately 270,000 distinct CDR3 sequences, under 20% occurring once; the ten biggest clones make up 12% to 15%. Comment on this clonotype: As yet, its antigen is unknown. A far larger clone is one nucleotide away, so this likely arose from a read error.

The CDR3 extends over 14 amino acids. The germline V gene has CDR1 SEHNR and CDR2 FQNEAQ (reference sequence). V dropped 5 bases and J dropped 6; count of bases not matched to a gene: 8. These data were also reused for a study on T cells in Graves' hyperthyroidism and ophthalmopathy. That source reports: The study based diagnoses on clinical symptoms, serum thyroxine and TRAb, thyroid ultrasound and orbital computed tomography. Primed by the HTBI set, a first-round RT-PCR was run on the TCR CDR3. Among clonotypes expanded in thyroid above 0.001, most were also found in blood.

The material sequenced was peripheral blood mononuclear cells (PBMCs), taken at new diagnosis, from a patient treated with antithyroid drugs. The origin of this receptor is a woman younger than 45 with Graves disease. The rearrangement uses TRBV7-9 and TRBJ2-7, with 9 bases aligning to TRBD1. CDR3 amino acids: CASSVGGQGREQYF. CDR3 bases: TGTGCCAGCAGCGTAGGAGGACAGGGGCGCGAGCAGTACTTC.